This is a list of T cell receptor beta chains from one sample in a study of response to subunit inactivated influenza vaccine. TCRdb re-derived calls from the RT-PCR reads in MiXCR, one entry per CDR3 protein. Here the sample spans roughly 180,000 distinct CDR3 sequences, 7.5% to 10% being singletons. The sample consisted of non-naive T cells sorted from PBMCs, taken on the day of vaccination. These receptors came from a man aged 45-65 years who received an inactivated influenza vaccine. Each CDR3 is given with its conserved first and last residue. A D gene is named only where the DNA matches it firmly. Not every row has a clone size; where given, it reads once, few, many or a size class.

>TRBD1|TRBJ2-5|TRBV14|NA
TGTGCCAGCAGCCAAGTAGGACAGGGGCGCCGGGAGACCCAGTACTTC
CASSQVGQGRRETQYF
>TRBD2|TRBJ2-1|TRBV9|few
TGTGCCAGCAGCGCGACTAGCGGGAGCTCAAGTGAGCAGTTCTTC
CASSATSGSSSEQFF
>TRBD1|TRBJ1-2|TRBV18|few
TGTGCCAGCTCACCGATACCGGGACAGGCTAACTATGGCTACACCTTC
CASSPIPGQANYGYTF
>NA|TRBJ2-2|TRBV7-2|many
TGTGCCAGCAGCTTAGCGCAGGGGAGGAGCACCGGGGAGCTGTTTTTT
CASSLAQGRSTGELFF
>NA|TRBJ2-7|TRBV14|many
TGTGCCAGCAGCCAAGATCCAGGGGACTCCTACGAGCAGTACTTC
CASSQDPGDSYEQYF
>TRBD2|TRBJ2-3|TRBV11-2|NA
TGTGCCAGCAGTCGGGGGGGGGCAGATACGCAGTATTTT
CASSRGGADTQYF
>TRBD2|TRBJ2-1|TRBV11-2|NA
TGTGCCAGCAGCTTATGGGGGACTAGCGGGAGGACGGACAATGAGCAGTTCTTC
CASSLWGTSGRTDNEQFF
>NA|TRBJ2-2|TRBV11-3|NA
TGTGCCAGCAGCTTAGAGGTGGGGACACCGAACACCGGGGAGCTGTTTTTT
CASSLEVGTPNTGELFF
>NA|TRBJ2-2|TRBV3-1|NA
TGTGCCAGCAGCCGACGGGGCTCGTCCGGGGAGCTGTTTTTT
CASSRRGSSGELFF
>NA|TRBJ1-5|TRBV7-2|NA
TGTGCCAGCAGCCTGTGGAGCAATCAGCCCCAGCATTTT
CASSLWSNQPQHF
>NA|TRBJ2-1|TRBV30|many
TGTGCCTGGAGCGTGGGGCGGACCGAGCAGTTCTTC
CAWSVGRTEQFF
>NA|TRBJ2-3|TRBV20-1|many
TGCAGTGCTAGGGCCGGAAGACGGGTGGATACGCAGTATTTT
CSARAGRRVDTQYF
>NA|TRBJ1-5|TRBV3-1|many
TGTGCCAGCAGTCAGGTTAATCAGCCCCAGCATTTT
CASSQVNQPQHF